Listed here are 8 T cell receptor beta chains from one sample, sequenced in a study of cytomegalovirus exposure and HLA in healthy donors. Use of 60 Vbeta and 13 Jbeta primers characterized the PCR. Profiling relied on immunoSEQ multiplex PCR, and the TCRdb table lists in-frame clones only, not all of them. Counted here are about 160,000 clones, 65% to 90% occurring once; the ten biggest clones make up roughly a tenth. The specimen was PBMCs. The receptors shown here come from a man in his forties or fifties in good health and CMV-seropositive.

The V call is TRBV7-9, the J call TRBJ1-1, with D possibly matching TRBD1 (6 bases). V gave up 1 base and J gave up 6 bases, with 12 bases separating them. Germline CDR1 is SEHNR and CDR2 is FQNEAQ (reference sequence). This CDR3 is 14 amino acids long. CDR3 sequence reads: CASSLGQEMPEAFF. CDR3 bases: TGTGCCAGCAGCTTAGGACAGGAAATGCCTGAAGCTTTCTTT.

This chain joins TRBV10-3 and TRBJ2-3; the D gene is possibly TRBD1 (5 bases). This CDR3 comprises 13 residues. Trimming took 4 bases from V and 2 from J, leaving 7 bases between them. Per germline, CDR1 ENHRY and CDR2 SYGVKD. In nucleotides, the CDR3 is TGTGCCATCAGTGTGGACACCACAGATACGCAGTATTTT. Translation: CAISVDTTDTQYF.

This rearrangement joins TRBV5-1 to TRBJ2-3, with 9 bases identical to TRBD2. The CDR3 extends over 16 amino acids. Germline V gene data show CDR1 as SGHRS and CDR2 as YFSETQ. Trimming at V came to 2 bases and at J to 9 bases, leaving 13 bases not matched to a gene. The CDR3 reads CASSFGSGGLQWTQYF. In DNA form, the CDR3 reads TGCGCCAGCAGCTTCGGCAGCGGGGGGCTCCAGTGGACGCAGTATTTT.

The rearrangement uses TRBV29-1 and TRBJ1-5, with TRBD1 matching over 10 bases. The V and J ends lost 7 bases and 7 bases, in that order; junction bases with no gene match: 13. Germline-derived CDR1 and CDR2 are SQVTM and ANQGSEA. This CDR3 region has 15 residues. CDR3 amino acids: CSAQTGTGVGQPQHF. As DNA, the CDR3 is TGCAGCGCCCAGACCGGGACAGGGGTTGGACAGCCCCAGCATTTT.

The rearrangement joins TRBV6-5 to TRBJ1-5; 8 bases agree with TRBD1. Unmatched junction bases numbered 6, after V lost 5 bases and J lost 6 bases. The germline V gene encodes CDR1 MNHEY and CDR2 SVGAGI. This CDR3 region has 14 residues. CDR3 DNA: TGTGCCAGCAGTCGAGGACAGGGCGGTCAGCCCCAGCATTTT. It translates to CASSRGQGGQPQHF.

This chain's CDR3 is CASRGAGNNQPQHF. CDR3 coding DNA: TGTGCCAGCAGAGGGGCGGGGAATAATCAGCCCCAGCATTTT. The chain joins TRBV6-5 to TRBJ1-5; D is possibly TRBD1 (5 bases). The length of the CDR3 is 14 residues. From germline, CDR1 is MNHEY and CDR2 SVGAGI. The ends were cut back, 6 bases at V and 4 bases at J, with 13 bases in the middle.

The chain couples TRBV19 to TRBJ1-1, with TRBD1 matching over 9 bases. The CDR3 consists of 17 residues. V shed 6 bases, J shed 3 bases, and the junction held 14 bases outside the gene matches. CDR1 LNHDA and CDR2 SQIVND come from the germline V gene (reference sequence). The CDR3 loop reads CASSYASGTGLHTEAFF. The CDR3 DNA sequence: TGTGCCAGTAGCTATGCATCCGGGACAGGGCTTCACACTGAAGCTTTCTTT.

The chain joins TRBV27 to TRBJ2-7; 7 bases are shared with TRBD1. CDR1 and CDR2 from the germline V gene are MNHEY and SMNVEV (reference sequence). V shed 3 bases and J 5 bases; nucleotides not matched to a gene: 1. The CDR3 is 12 residues long. The CDR3 coding sequence is TGTGCCAGCAGTTTGACAGGGAACGAGCAGTACTTC. Amino acid sequence: CASSLTGNEQYF.